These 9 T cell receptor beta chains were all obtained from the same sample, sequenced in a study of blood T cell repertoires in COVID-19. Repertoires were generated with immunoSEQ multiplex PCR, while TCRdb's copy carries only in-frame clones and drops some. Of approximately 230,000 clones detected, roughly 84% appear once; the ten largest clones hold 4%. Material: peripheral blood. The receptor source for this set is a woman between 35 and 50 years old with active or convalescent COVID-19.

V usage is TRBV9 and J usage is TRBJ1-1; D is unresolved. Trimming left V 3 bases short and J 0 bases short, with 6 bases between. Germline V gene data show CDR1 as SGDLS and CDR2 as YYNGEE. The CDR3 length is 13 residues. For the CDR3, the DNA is TGTGCCAGCAGCGAGACACTGAACACTGAAGCTTTCTTT. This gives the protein CASSETLNTEAFF.

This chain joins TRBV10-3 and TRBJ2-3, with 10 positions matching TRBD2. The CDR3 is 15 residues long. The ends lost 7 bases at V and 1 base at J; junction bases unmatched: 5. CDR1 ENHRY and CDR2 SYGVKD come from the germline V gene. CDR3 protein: CAINEGLAGTDTQYF. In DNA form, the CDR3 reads TGTGCCATCAACGAAGGACTAGCGGGCACAGATACGCAGTATTTT.

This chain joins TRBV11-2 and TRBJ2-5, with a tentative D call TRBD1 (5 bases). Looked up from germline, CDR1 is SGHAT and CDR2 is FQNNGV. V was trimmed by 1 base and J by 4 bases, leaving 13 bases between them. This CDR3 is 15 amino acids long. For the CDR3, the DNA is TGTGCCAGCAGCTTAGGGACAAAGGTTACAGAGACCCAGTACTTC. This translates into CASSLGTKVTETQYF.

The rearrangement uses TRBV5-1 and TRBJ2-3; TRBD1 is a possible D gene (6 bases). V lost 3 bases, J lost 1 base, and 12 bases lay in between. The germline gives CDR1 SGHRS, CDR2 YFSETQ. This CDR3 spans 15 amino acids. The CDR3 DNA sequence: TGCGCCAGCAGCTCACGGACAGATCGCACAGATACGCAGTATTTT. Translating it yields CASSSRTDRTDTQYF.

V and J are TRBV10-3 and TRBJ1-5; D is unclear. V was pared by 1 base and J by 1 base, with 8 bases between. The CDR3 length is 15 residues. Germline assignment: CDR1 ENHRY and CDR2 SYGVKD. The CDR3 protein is CAISELAESNQPQHF. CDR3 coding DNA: TGTGCCATCAGTGAGTTGGCAGAAAGCAATCAGCCCCAGCATTTT.

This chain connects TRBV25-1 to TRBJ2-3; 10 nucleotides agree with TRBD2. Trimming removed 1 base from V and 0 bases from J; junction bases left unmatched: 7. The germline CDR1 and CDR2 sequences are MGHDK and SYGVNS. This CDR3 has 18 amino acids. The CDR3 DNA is TGTGCCAGCAGTGAATCCAGCGGGGGGGTTACTAGCACAGATACGCAGTATTTT. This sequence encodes CASSESSGGVTSTDTQYF.

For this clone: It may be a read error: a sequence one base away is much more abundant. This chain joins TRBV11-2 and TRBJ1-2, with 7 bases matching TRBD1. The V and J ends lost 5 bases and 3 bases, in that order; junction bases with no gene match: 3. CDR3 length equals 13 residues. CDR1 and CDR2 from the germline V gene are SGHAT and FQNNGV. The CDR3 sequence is CASSQDRHYGYTF. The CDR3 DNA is TGTGCCAGCAGCCAGGACAGGCACTATGGCTACACCTTC.

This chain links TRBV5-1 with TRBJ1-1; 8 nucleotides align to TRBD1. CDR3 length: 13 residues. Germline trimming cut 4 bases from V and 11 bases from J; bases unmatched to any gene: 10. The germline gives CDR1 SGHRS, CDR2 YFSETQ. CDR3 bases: TGCGCCAGCAGCACAACGTCAGGGGGCGGCGCTTTCTTT. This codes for CASSTTSGGGAFF.

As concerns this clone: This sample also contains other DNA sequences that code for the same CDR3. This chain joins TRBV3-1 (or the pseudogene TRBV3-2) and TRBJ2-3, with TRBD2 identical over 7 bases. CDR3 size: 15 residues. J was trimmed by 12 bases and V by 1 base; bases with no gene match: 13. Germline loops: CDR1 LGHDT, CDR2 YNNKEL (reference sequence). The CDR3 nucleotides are TGTGCCAGCAGCCAAGGCGGGGGACGCACGGACACACAGTATTTT. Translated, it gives CASSQGGGRTDTQYF.